The clone carrying this TCR beta chain was found many times. What it binds is unknown. With 10-nucleotide random UMIs, 5'RACE was used to make the cDNA. TCRdb re-called the 5' RACE reads through MiXCR, storing one row per CDR3 protein. The data hold roughly 25,000 distinct CDR3 sequences, with about 2.6% observed a single time. The data were taken from a study of neurological immune-mediated disorders. Study-level background: The 35 or so multiple sclerosis patients comprised approximately 30 that were relapsing-remitting and 3 that were secondary progressive. Regarding the study as a whole: Among 34 multiple sclerosis patients, phylogenetic grouping put the repertoires of 18 into a single related-CDR3 cluster, a possible signature. Sharing of CDR3 amino acid sequences among expanded clones across subjects was absent, suggesting private repertoires in all groups.

Looked up from germline, CDR1 is SGHVS and CDR2 is FNYEAQ. The CDR3 spans 14 residues. V was trimmed by 1 base and J by 5 bases, leaving 11 bases between them. The receptor comes from a woman aged 50 to 60 with multiple sclerosis. Sequencing used PBMCs. The chain recombines TRBV7-6 with TRBJ2-5; D not resolved. This chain's CDR3 is CASSLELLGETQYF. DNA for the CDR3: TGTGCCAGCAGCTTAGAGCTCCTTGGGGAGACCCAGTACTTC.